This T cell receptor (beta chain) was recovered during a study of cytomegalovirus exposure and HLA in healthy donors. Overall study: In an earlier analysis, 90 million to 130 million unique TCR beta sequences were found from some 170 million T cells. Early on, a data release was issued that held some 91 million unique TCRs from HLA-typed donors. Study-level results: In vitro work confirmed that three CMV-associated chains recognize CMV antigens.

13 Jbeta primers and 60 Vbeta primers were used for the PCR. Produced via immunoSEQ multiplex PCR; TCRdb's table is partial and in-frame only. This table holds about 140,000 clones, approximately 80% found once. The CDR3 runs 14 residues. The germline CDR1 and CDR2 sequences are SGHVS and FNYEAQ. The germline V and J ends were trimmed by 1 base and 0 bases, with 6 bases remaining between them. Worth noting for this clone: The antigen is unknown.

Specimen: PBMCs. V is TRBV7-6 and J is TRBJ1-1; D gene ambiguous. The sequence was collected from a woman aged 40 to 55 in good health and CMV-seronegative. The CDR3 DNA sequence: TGTGCCAGCAGCTTAGATCACTTGAACACTGAAGCTTTCTTT. Residues: CASSLDHLNTEAFF.